A single T cell receptor (beta chain) is shown here with its context. This entry belongs to a study of T cells in Graves' hyperthyroidism and ophthalmopathy. TCR beta CDR3 regions were amplified from RNA. HTBI primers were employed in a first-round RT-PCR of the TCR CDR3. TCRdb ran MiXCR on the multiplex PCR reads and lists one entry per CDR3 protein. The table lists some 580,000 distinct CDR3 sequences, approximately 15% of them singletons. The sequence derives from a woman in her forties with Graves' ophthalmopathy. Sequencing was performed on blood.

The CDR3: CASTPYLKETQYF. CDR3 DNA sequence: TGTGCCAGCACCCCCTACCTCAAAGAGACCCAGTACTTC. V and J are TRBV18 and TRBJ2-5, with no clear D. The CDR3 covers 13 residues. V lost 8 bases, J lost 3 bases, and 13 bases lay in between. Germline V lookup: CDR1 KGHSH, CDR2 LQKENI. The full variable domain, rest sourced from reference TRBV18 and TRBJ2-5, is NAGVMQNPRHLVRRRGQEARLRCSPMKGHSHVYWYRQLPEEGLKFMVYLQKENIIDESGMPKERFSAEFPKEGPSILRIQQVVRGDSAAYFCASTPYLKETQYFGPGTRLLVL.